Sequencing of this T cell receptor beta chain was carried out in a study of blood T cells in healthy people across ages. At least ten counts were recorded for this clonotype. Its antigen is not identified. For the second PCR, which ran for roughly 6 to 12 cycles, a sample-barcoded 5' primer and a J-beta primer mix were used. No fewer than 2.5 million CDR3-containing paired-end reads came from each sample. TCRdb re-analysed the 5' RACE reads in MiXCR, keeping a single row per CDR3 protein. The data show about 1.4 million distinct CDR3 sequences, with around 55% seen just once and roughly 7% held by the top ten. The germline V and J ends were trimmed by 3 bases and 0 bases, with 8 bases remaining between them. The CDR3 extends over 14 amino acids. Whole-study results and caveats: Long-lived donors had more naive CD4+ cells and higher diversity than aged donors. No one knew whether donors had CMV, which possibly confounded expanded clonotype changes.

The chain links TRBV12-3 or TRBV12-4 to TRBJ1-1; unclear D gene. The sample consisted of blood. The clonotype originates from a man in his late teens or twenties in good health. CDR3 in amino acids: CASSLGSLNTEAFF. CDR3 nucleotides: TGTGCCAGCAGTTTGGGCAGCTTGAACACTGAAGCTTTCTTT.